This T cell receptor beta chain was sequenced in a study of T cell repertoires in cytomegalovirus infection. TCRdb reprocessed the reads via MiXCR and lists one record per CDR3 protein. This table holds roughly 760,000 distinct CDR3 sequences, 35% to 45% found once. Specimen: PBMCs. The TCR comes from a human donor in good health (CMV status not recorded). Some clones in this sample may be carry-over from other donors' samples.

Written as DNA, the CDR3 is TGTGCCAGCAGCCTCGTACGCGGGAGAATCTACGAGCAGTACTTC. Its translation is CASSLVRGRIYEQYF. V gene TRBV7-2 combines with J gene TRBJ2-7, with TRBD2 matching 7 bases. The CDR3 extends over 15 amino acids. V shed 5 bases and J 3 bases; nucleotides not matched to a gene: 10. Germline CDR1 is SGHTA and CDR2 is FQGNSA. Variable domain in full (rest from reference TRBV7-2 and TRBJ2-7): GAGVSQSPSNKVTEKGKDVELRCDPISGHTALYWYRQSLGQGLEFLIYFQGNSAPDKSGLPSDRFSAERTGGSVSTLTIQRTQQEDSAVYLCASSLVRGRIYEQYFGPGTRLTVT.